This is a list of T cell receptor beta chains from one sample in a study of control samples from healthy donors and cancer patients. TCRdb keeps only in-frame clones here, not all; method: immunoSEQ multiplex PCR. The sample includes around 200,000 clones, 91% of them seen just once. Sequenced: blood. All receptors derive from a woman aged 25 to 39 in good health. The conserved cysteine and the conserved F or W are not part of the CDR3 here. Each record gives: V gene, J gene, CDR3 protein.

TRBV18	TRBJ1-5	ASSRGQGSNQPQH
TRBV13	TRBJ2-3	ASSPGLSTDTQY
TRBV6-5	TRBJ2-1	ASKLAEYNEQF
TRBV10-3	TRBJ2-1	AISGGGGHPSYNEQF
TRBV28	TRBJ1-5	ASSSREVNQPQH
TRBV7-6	TRBJ1-4	ASSLAGGNNEKLF
TRBV2	TRBJ1-4	ASRDQGATNEKLF
TRBV15	TRBJ1-5	ATSSISNQPQH
TRBV6-4	TRBJ1-1	ASSDGTGGKTEAF
TRBV27	TRBJ2-1	ASSLSVASGNHNEQF
TRBV5-4	TRBJ2-7	ASSLDRSYEQY
TRBV18	TRBJ2-1	ASSPGLAGQLEQF
TRBV7-9	TRBJ1-1	ASSGTGQGLTEAF
TRBV3-1/TRBV3-2	TRBJ2-2	ASSQDPGGSGELF
TRBV11-3	TRBJ2-7	ASRPTDTYYEQY
TRBV7-9	TRBJ2-3	ASSPTDTDTQY
TRBV6-6	TRBJ2-5	ASRDSQYQETQY
TRBV6-5	TRBJ1-4	ASSRDKEKLF
TRBV10-1	TRBJ1-1	ASSEAGNTEAF
TRBV7-6	TRBJ1-5	ASSAGPSSNQPQH
TRBV5-1	TRBJ2-2	ASSPGNTGELF
TRBV7-8	TRBJ1-2	ASSPQGANYGYT
TRBV20-1	TRBJ2-7	SASLAGSSYEQY
TRBV7-9	TRBJ1-4	ASSLAPRFTTNEKLF
TRBV7-2	TRBJ1-6	ASSWGTGVNSPLH
TRBV28	TRBJ1-1	ASSLLAGFAF
TRBV19	TRBJ2-3	ASRGLATDTQY
TRBV12-3/TRBV12-4	TRBJ2-5	ASSLWGETQY
TRBV4-1	TRBJ1-5	ASSPTESNQPQH
TRBV4-2	TRBJ1-5	ASSQVDASNQPQH
TRBV6-6	TRBJ2-1	ASSSNEQF
TRBV5-1	TRBJ2-1	ASSLAGGGAGDEQF
TRBV7-8	TRBJ2-7	ASSARTSGSLGHEQY
TRBV7-2	TRBJ1-1	ASSTYRNTEAF
TRBV27	TRBJ2-3	ASSLSATSTDTQY
TRBV25-1	TRBJ1-1	ASSESGGDSEAF
TRBV7-2	TRBJ2-3	ASSLGGLAGGNTQY
TRBV7-3	TRBJ2-1	ASSLSLAGTYNEQF
TRBV30	TRBJ2-4	AWSIRDRGY
TRBV6-2/TRBV6-3	TRBJ2-1	ASSYETSYNEQF
TRBV5-5	TRBJ2-7	ASRAGGSSYEQY
TRBV7-9	TRBJ2-1	ASSPGGNEQF
TRBV6-6	TRBJ1-2	ASSTDRGGGYT
TRBV20-1	TRBJ2-1	SARDSREQF
TRBV2	TRBJ1-4	ASKGQSEKLF
TRBV10-2	TRBJ1-5	ASTGGSNQPQH
TRBV7-9	TRBJ2-1	ASSLGAGGPNEQF